One sample yielded the 20 T cell receptor beta chains listed below, sequenced in a study of CD8+ T cells in alopecia areata. Isolated RNA was reverse transcribed into cDNA used as the sequencing template. The repertoire was sequenced with immunoSEQ multiplex PCR; TCRdb's copy has only in-frame clones and lacks some. The repertoire holds around 65,000 clones, with more than 40% as singletons. Sample: CD8+ T cells sorted from blood, taken at week 0. The receptors here all came from a human donor with alopecia areata.

This clone occurred a few times. Mismatch with germline at one junction end may stem from a read error. CDR3 sequence (DNA): TGTGCCGGCAGCCTTGACCCCCGACATGGAAACACCATATATTTT. Translation gives CAGSLDPRHGNTIYF. The V and J genes are TRBV7-2 and TRBJ1-3; D not resolved. The germline V gene encodes CDR1 SGHTA and CDR2 FQGNSA. There are 15 residues in the CDR3. Combining the CDR3 with reference TRBV7-2 and TRBJ1-3 gives the whole variable domain GAGVSQSPSNKVTEKGKDVELRCDPISGHTALYWYRQSLGQGLEFLIYFQGNSAPDKSGLPSDRFSAERTGGSVSTLTIQRTQQEDSAVYLCAGSLDPRHGNTIYFGEGSWLTVV.

This clone was recorded a few times. V usage is TRBV6-1 and J usage is TRBJ2-7; D not certain. The CDR3 covers 15 residues. Germline lookup yields CDR1 MNHNS and CDR2 SASEGT. V lost 1 base to trimming and J lost 3 bases, with 13 bases between them. The DNA for the CDR3 is TGTGCCAGCAGTGAAGGGTTAGCAGGTGTCTACGAGCAGTACTTC. Translating it yields CASSEGLAGVYEQYF.

V usage is TRBV28 and J usage is TRBJ2-2; D gene unclear. CDR1 is MDHEN, CDR2 SYDVKM, per germline. This CDR3 is built from 14 residues. Trimming took 6 bases from V and 4 from J, leaving 12 bases between them. The CDR3 protein is CASRRPTSTGELFF. The DNA for the CDR3 is TGTGCCAGCAGGCGACCTACTTCCACCGGGGAGCTGTTTTTT.

The rearrangement joins TRBV7-2 to TRBJ2-1; 7 bases map to TRBD2. Germline V gene lookup returns CDR1 SGHTA and CDR2 FQGNSA. After removal of 3 bases from V and 6 bases from J, the junction contained 8 bases not matched to a gene. The CDR3 has 15 residues. The CDR3 spells CASSFSRWTSNEQFF. The CDR3 DNA reads as TGTGCCAGCAGCTTCTCCCGGTGGACTAGCAATGAGCAGTTCTTC.

The table lists this clone with a few counts. The chain links TRBV7-9 to TRBJ1-2; D is unresolved. The V gene's germline CDR1 is SEHNR and CDR2 FQNEAQ (reference sequence). The CDR3 consists of 15 residues. The V end was cut by 0 bases, the J end by 7 bases, with 15 bases between. The CDR3, as DNA: TGTGCCAGCAGCTTAGCGGAGGGTTTAGTAAGTGGCTACACCTTC. Protein product: CASSLAEGLVSGYTF. Looking up the rest from reference TRBV7-9 and TRBJ1-2 gives the full variable domain: DTGVSQNPRHKITKRGQNVTFRCDPISEHNRLYWYRQTLGQGPEFLTYFQNEAQLEKSRLLSDRFSAERPKGSFSTLEIQRTEQGDSAMYLCASSLAEGLVSGYTFGSGTRLTVV.

The V call is TRBV27, the J call TRBJ2-6; the D is unclear. Deletions cut 5 bases from V and 0 bases from J, with 8 bases between. Germline values: CDR1 MNHEY, CDR2 SMNVEV (reference sequence). The CDR3 totals 15 residues. This CDR3 is CASSPTSSGANVLTF. CDR3 sequence (DNA): TGTGCCAGCAGTCCGACAAGCTCTGGGGCCAACGTCCTGACTTTC. Full variable domain (missing parts from reference TRBV27 and TRBJ2-6): EAQVTQNPRYLITVTGKKLTVTCSQNMNHEYMSWYRQDPGLGLRQIYYSMNVEVTDKGDVPEGYKVSRKEKRNFPLILESPSPNQTSLYFCASSPTSSGANVLTFGAGSRLTVL.

The V call is TRBV7-2, the J call TRBJ2-1; 12 nucleotides match TRBD2. This CDR3 has 17 amino acids. CDR1 is SGHTA and CDR2 is FQGNSA in the germline V gene. With 5 bases clipped from V and 4 bases from J, the junction kept 9 bases outside the gene matches. The CDR3 region has the DNA TGTGCCAGCAGCGGGGGGACTAGCGGGTTGCGTTACAATGAGCAGTTCTTC. The encoded protein is CASSGGTSGLRYNEQFF.

The V call is TRBV6-6, the J call TRBJ2-7; D unclear. The CDR3 consists of 15 residues. Germline CDR1 MNHNY, CDR2 SVGAGI (reference sequence). V was pared by 2 bases and J by 2 bases, with 13 bases between. The CDR3 DNA sequence: TGTGCCAGCAGTTACCCGCCGGAGCTTACCTACGAGCAGTACTTC. Residues: CASSYPPELTYEQYF.

The CDR3 nucleotides read TGTGCCAGCAGCGGTACGGGAGAAAGCTACGAGCAGTACTTC. Translating it yields CASSGTGESYEQYF. The rearrangement uses TRBV7-8 and TRBJ2-7; D possibly corresponds to TRBD2 (6 bases). The CDR3 is made up of 14 amino acids. Trimming removed 5 bases at V and 3 bases at J, with 14 bases between. Germline V CDR1 and CDR2: SGHVS, FQNEAQ.

Written as DNA, the CDR3 is TGTGCCAGCAGACCAGCAGGGTTGAACACTGAAGCTTTCTTT. It yields the protein CASRPAGLNTEAFF. The rearrangement links TRBV6-5 to TRBJ1-1; D might be TRBD1 (5 bases). The germline V and J ends were trimmed by 6 bases and 0 bases, with 11 bases remaining between them. Germline loops: CDR1 MNHEY, CDR2 SVGAGI. The CDR3 is made up of 14 amino acids.

The rearrangement uses TRBV30 and TRBJ2-7, with 8 bases that match TRBD1. Germline-derived CDR1 and CDR2 are GTSNPN and SVGIG (reference sequence). Trimming at V came to 6 bases and at J to 0 bases, leaving 4 bases not matched to a gene. The CDR3 is 13 amino acids. This CDR3 is CACYRGNSYEQYF. CDR3 sequence (DNA): TGTGCCTGTTACAGGGGGAACTCCTACGAGCAGTACTTC.

This clone has just a few counts. The V gene is TRBV14, the J gene TRBJ2-2; D call uncertain. This CDR3 contains 12 residues. Trimming took 4 bases from V and 6 from J, leaving 6 bases between them. Germline values: CDR1 SGHDN, CDR2 FVKESK. CDR3 in DNA: TGTGCCAGCAGCCTTCCCCCCGGGGAGCTGTTTTTT. It codes for CASSLPPGELFF.

The V gene is TRBV9, the J gene TRBJ2-5; 7 nucleotides match TRBD1. Germline-derived CDR1 and CDR2 are SGDLS and YYNGEE. The CDR3 runs 15 residues. J was trimmed by 1 base and V by 1 base; bases with no gene match: 4. CDR3 in DNA: TGTGCCAGCAGCGTACAGGGGGTCCCCCAAGAGACCCAGTACTTC. Its translation is CASSVQGVPQETQYF.

The V gene is TRBV5-1, the J gene TRBJ1-2, with unresolved D. The V end was cut by 0 bases, the J end by 2 bases, with 8 bases between. This CDR3 has 14 amino acids. Per germline, CDR1 SGHRS and CDR2 YFSETQ. As DNA, the CDR3 is TGCGCCAGCAGCTTGGGTGAGGCGAACTATGGCTACACCTTC. Its protein product is CASSLGEANYGYTF.

This chain uses TRBV5-4 with TRBJ1-2, with D maybe TRBD1 (5 bases). Germline assignment: CDR1 SGHNT and CDR2 YYREEE (reference sequence). Trimming took 5 bases from V and 5 from J, leaving 19 bases between them. CDR3 size: 15 residues. This CDR3 is CASRATGLGGYGYTF. The DNA of the CDR3 is TGTGCCAGCAGAGCAACAGGCCTAGGAGGATATGGCTACACCTTC.

The chain recombines TRBV2 with TRBJ1-4; 7 positions match TRBD1. This CDR3 has 13 amino acids. V shed 10 bases, J shed 3 bases, and the junction held 5 bases outside the gene matches. The germline V gene encodes CDR1 SNHLY and CDR2 FYNNEI. CDR3: CAMRGQPNEKLFF. The CDR3 coding sequence is TGTGCCATGAGGGGACAGCCTAATGAAAAACTGTTTTTT. Complete variable domain (other parts from reference TRBV2 and TRBJ1-4): EPEVTQTPSHQVTQMGQEVILRCVPISNHLYFYWYRQILGQKVEFLVSFYNNEISEKSEIFDDQFSVERPDGSNFTLKIRSTKLEDSAMYFCAMRGQPNEKLFFGSGTQLSVL.

The genes are TRBV20-1 and TRBJ2-1; 11 bases are a match to TRBD2. J was trimmed by 14 bases and V by 5 bases; bases with no gene match: 5. The germline V gene has CDR1 DFQATT and CDR2 SNEGSKA (reference sequence). This CDR3 is 11 amino acids long. Here the CDR3 DNA reads TGCAGTGCTGGGGGACTAGCGGAAAAGTTCTTC. Its protein is CSAGGLAEKFF.

This clone was recorded a few times. The V call is TRBV5-4, the J call TRBJ1-5, with D possibly matching TRBD1 (5 bases). Germline V gene data show CDR1 as SGHNT and CDR2 as YYREEE (reference sequence). The CDR3 is 14 amino acids. V shed 3 bases and J shed 3 bases, with 10 bases lying between them. The CDR3 sequence is CASSSGPNNQPQHF. CDR3 coding DNA: TGTGCCAGCAGCTCGGGACCAAACAATCAGCCCCAGCATTTT. The full variable domain, rest sourced from reference TRBV5-4 and TRBJ1-5, is ETGVTQSPTHLIKTRGQQVTLRCSSQSGHNTVSWYQQALGQGPQFIFQYYREEENGRGNFPPRFSGLQFPNYSSELNVNALELDDSALYLCASSSGPNNQPQHFGDGTRLSIL.

The gene calls are TRBV7-3 and TRBJ2-1, with a weak D call TRBD2 (6 bases). Germline CDR1 SGHTA, CDR2 FQGTGA. The CDR3 length is 13 residues. V lost 4 bases and J lost 6, with 10 bases in between. The chain's CDR3 is CASSYPGLNEQFF. The CDR3 region has the DNA TGTGCCAGCAGCTACCCGGGACTCAATGAGCAGTTCTTC.

The CDR3 sequence: CASCVRRVSQYF. The CDR3 nucleotides read TGTGCCAGCTGCGTCCGAAGGGTTTCCCAGTACTTC. The chain joins TRBV6-5 to TRBJ2-5, with D uncertain. CDR3 length equals 12 residues. Germline CDR1 is MNHEY and CDR2 is SVGAGI. V was clipped by 8 bases and J by 9 bases, with 16 bases between them.